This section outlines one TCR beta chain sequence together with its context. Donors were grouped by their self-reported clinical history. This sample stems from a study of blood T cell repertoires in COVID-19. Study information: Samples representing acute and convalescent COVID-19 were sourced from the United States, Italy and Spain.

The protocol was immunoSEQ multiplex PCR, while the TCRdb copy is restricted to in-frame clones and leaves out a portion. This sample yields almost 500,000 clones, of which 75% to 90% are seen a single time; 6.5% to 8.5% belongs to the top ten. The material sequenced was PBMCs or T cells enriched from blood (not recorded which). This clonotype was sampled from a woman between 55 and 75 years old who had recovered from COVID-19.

The CDR3 region is CSVEGLRGAAGNTIYF. The DNA of the CDR3 is TGCAGCGTTGAAGGGTTGCGGGGGGCGGCTGGAAACACCATATATTTT. The genes are TRBV29-1 and TRBJ1-3; TRBD1 might be the D (6 bases). Trimming removed 1 base from V and 2 bases from J, with 15 bases in between. CDR1 SQVTM and CDR2 ANQGSEA come from the germline V gene. The CDR3 is 16 residues long.